The entry below gives a single T cell receptor (beta chain) sequence along with its context. No antigen is known for it. This CDR3 has 17 residues. 5'RACE template switching with UMIs produced the TCR beta cDNA. TCRdb reanalyzed the 5' RACE reads, giving one entry per CDR3 protein sequence and no DNA. The sample spans a few hundred thousand distinct CDR3 sequences; the ten largest clones claim around 4.9%. These data belong to a study of T cells expressing NK-cell markers. In the study overall: TCR beta repertoires came from sorted CD3+CD56+NKG2C+, CD3+CD56+NKG2C- and CD3+CD56-NKG2C+ T cells.

Whole-study findings and limits: Of the CD8+ T cells in about 6 donors, roughly 1.0-7.0% belonged to dominant NKG2C+ clonotypes.

This receptor was identified in a man aged 18-75 years in good health. The chain employs TRBV21-1 and TRBJ2-3; TCRdb's D gene call, TRBD1, goes unchecked for lack of DNA. TRBV21-1 is a pseudogene locus. Sequencing input: blood T cells: a sorted CD56 or NKG2C T cell subset, CD4+ or CD8+ T cells, or bulk PBMC T cells (not recorded which). The CDR3 here is CASSLDDYIGAGWTQYF.